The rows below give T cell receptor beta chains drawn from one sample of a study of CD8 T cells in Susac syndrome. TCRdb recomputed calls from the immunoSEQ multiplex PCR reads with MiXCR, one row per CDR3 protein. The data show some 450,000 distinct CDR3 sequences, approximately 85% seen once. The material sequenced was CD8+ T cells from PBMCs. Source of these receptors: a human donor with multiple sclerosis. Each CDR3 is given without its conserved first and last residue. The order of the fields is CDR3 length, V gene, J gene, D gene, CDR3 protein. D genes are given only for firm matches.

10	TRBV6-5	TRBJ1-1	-	ASSDMVVGAF
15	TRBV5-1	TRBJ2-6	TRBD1	ASRLTGGIAGANVLT
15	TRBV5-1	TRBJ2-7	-	ASSLGTGGNLAYEQY
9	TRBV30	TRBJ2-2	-	ACSATGELF
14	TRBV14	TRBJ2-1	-	ASSQDLVQEGNEQF
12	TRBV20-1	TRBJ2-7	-	SARAGHFTYEQY
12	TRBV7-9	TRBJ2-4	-	ASSLLLGANIQY
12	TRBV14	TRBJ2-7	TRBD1	ASGATGEVYEQY
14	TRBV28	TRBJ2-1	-	ASGFRDTTSYNEQF
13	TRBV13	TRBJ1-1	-	ASSLAEEMNTEAF
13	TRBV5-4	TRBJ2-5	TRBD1	ASSLKTGVRETQY
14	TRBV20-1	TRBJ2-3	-	SARDLAALITDTQY
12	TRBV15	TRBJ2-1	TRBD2	ATSGPGLVNEQF
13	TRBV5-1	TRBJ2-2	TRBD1	ASSSGQAGTGELF
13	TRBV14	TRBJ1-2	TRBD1	ASSQRDRANYGYT
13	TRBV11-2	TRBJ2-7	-	ASSLVPQEIYEQY
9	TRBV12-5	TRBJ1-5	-	ASGGGEPQH
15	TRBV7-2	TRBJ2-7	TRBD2	ASSPRTSGLTLYEQY
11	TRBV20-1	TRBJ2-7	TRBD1	SARTGLSYEQY
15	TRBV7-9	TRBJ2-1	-	ASSLEPGTPGRNEQF
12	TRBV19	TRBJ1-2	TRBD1	ASSATGLQTGYT
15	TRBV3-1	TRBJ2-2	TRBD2	ASSQGGGGAGTGELF
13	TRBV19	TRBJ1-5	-	ASSIVSGINQPQH
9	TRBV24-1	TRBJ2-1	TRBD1	ATGTGNEQF
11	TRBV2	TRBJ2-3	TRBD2	ASRVGLAGGSV
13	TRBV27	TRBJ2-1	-	ASSLGDVTYNEQF
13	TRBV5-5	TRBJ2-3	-	ASSYSRASGDTQY
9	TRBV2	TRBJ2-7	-	ASLALYEQY
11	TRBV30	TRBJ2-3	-	AWSQGPTDTQY